This TCR beta chain was observed in a study of blood T cell repertoires in COVID-19. Cohort placement rested on clinical history that participants reported themselves. The recovered donors of Cohort 3 showed two negative PCRs, clearance, or symptom resolution. TCRdb keeps only in-frame clones here, not all; method: immunoSEQ multiplex PCR. The profile shows 190,000 or so clones, roughly 80% of them singletons. The sequence came from a man aged 40-55 years who had recovered from COVID-19. The sample taken for sequencing was PBMCs or T cells enriched from blood (not recorded which).

The CDR3 loop reads CASSIHSLGNTEAFF. In DNA, the CDR3 is TGTGCCAGTAGTATTCACTCTCTCGGGAACACTGAAGCTTTCTTT. J is TRBJ1-1 and V is TRBV19; D remains ambiguous. Germline CDR1 and CDR2: LNHDA and SQIVND (reference sequence). The CDR3 length is 15 residues. V was clipped by 3 bases and J by 1 base, with 12 bases between them.